Below, 15 T cell receptor beta chains from the same sample are listed, as sequenced in a study of control samples from healthy donors and cancer patients. Produced via immunoSEQ multiplex PCR; TCRdb's table is partial and in-frame only. This sample has about 140,000 clones, with 70% to 90% found just once. What was sequenced was blood. These receptors all come from a man in his late teens or twenties in good health.

The chain is built from TRBV5-6 and TRBJ2-7, with D possibly called TRBD1 or TRBD2 (5 bases each). CDR1 and CDR2 from the germline V gene are SGHDT and YYEEEE. The CDR3 is made up of 13 amino acids. V was clipped by 3 bases and J by 5 bases, with 12 bases between them. The chain's CDR3 is CASSSGPLNEQYF. The DNA of the CDR3 is TGTGCCAGCAGCTCGGGACCGCTGAACGAGCAGTACTTC. Drawing the rest from reference TRBV5-6 and TRBJ2-7, the complete variable domain is DAGVTQSPTHLIKTRGQQVTLRCSPKSGHDTVSWYQQALGQGPQFIFQYYEEEERQRGNFPDRFSGHQFPNYSSELNVNALLLGDSALYLCASSSGPLNEQYFGPGTRLTVT.

V is TRBV27 and J is TRBJ1-5, with 8 bases aligning to TRBD1. V dropped 3 bases and J dropped 7; count of bases not matched to a gene: 20. The germline CDR1 and CDR2 sequences are MNHEY and SMNVEV (reference sequence). The CDR3 spans 19 residues. In DNA, the CDR3 is TGTGCCAGCAGTTTCCCAATACCACCGCAGGGGGCTCGTGACCAGCCCCAGCATTTT. Its translation: CASSFPIPPQGARDQPQHF.

CDR3 coding DNA: TGTGCCAGCAACCCAGGTTCCTACGAGCAGTACTTC. Amino acid sequence: CASNPGSYEQYF. The rearrangement joins TRBV6-2 or TRBV6-3 to TRBJ2-7, with D uncertain. The V end was cut by 7 bases, the J end by 1 base, with 8 bases between. Looked up from germline, CDR1 is MNHEY and CDR2 is SVGEGT. This CDR3 has 12 amino acids.

The gene calls are TRBV7-3 and TRBJ2-5, with D hard to call. The CDR3 runs 11 residues. Looked up from germline, CDR1 is SGHTA and CDR2 is FQGTGA. The ends were cut back, 5 bases at V and 0 bases at J, with 1 base in the middle. This CDR3 reads CASSHQETQYF. DNA of the CDR3: TGTGCCAGCAGCCACCAAGAGACCCAGTACTTC.

A single count supports this clone. V gene TRBV30 combines with J gene TRBJ1-6; possibly TRBD1 for D (5 bases). The germline V and J ends were trimmed by 4 bases and 6 bases, with 13 bases remaining between them. The CDR3 runs 14 residues. Looked up from germline, CDR1 is GTSNPN and CDR2 is SVGIG (reference sequence). The CDR3 DNA reads TGTGCCTGGACCCCGGGGGGGGTTAATTCACCCCTCCACTTT. This codes for CAWTPGGVNSPLHF.

The chain links TRBV5-5 to TRBJ2-7; D gene uncertain. V was pared by 2 bases and J by 2 bases, with 17 bases between. Looked up from germline, CDR1 is SGHKS and CDR2 is YYEKEE (reference sequence). The CDR3 is 16 amino acids. The CDR3 DNA is TGTGCCAGCAGCTTTTTGGACGGAACCACTGCCTACGAGCAGTACTTC. It codes for CASSFLDGTTAYEQYF.

The chain joins TRBV2 to TRBJ2-5; 8 bases align to TRBD1. J lost 5 bases, V lost 6 bases, and 5 bases had no gene match. CDR1 is SNHLY and CDR2 is FYNNEI in the germline V gene. This CDR3 has 13 residues. The CDR3 region is CASSGYRGETQYF. The CDR3 DNA is TGTGCCAGCAGCGGTTACAGGGGGGAGACCCAGTACTTC.

J is TRBJ2-3 and V is TRBV7-2; no clear D gene. V was trimmed by 2 bases and J by 4 bases, leaving 7 bases between them. This CDR3 contains 13 residues. In germline, CDR1 is SGHTA, CDR2 FQGNSA. CDR3 DNA sequence: TGTGCCAGCAGCTTATTTGGTTCAGATACGCAGTATTTT. This gives the protein CASSLFGSDTQYF.

The chain employs TRBV28 and TRBJ1-4, with a weak D call TRBD1 (5 bases). The CDR3 has 16 residues. From germline, CDR1 is MDHEN and CDR2 SYDVKM. V was clipped by 6 bases and J by 0 bases, with 14 bases between them. The CDR3 reads CASRTPPGTTNEKLFF. Written as DNA, the CDR3 is TGTGCCAGCAGAACCCCCCCAGGGACAACTAATGAAAAACTGTTTTTT.

Comment on this clone: At one boundary the junction diverges from the germline segment, which might be a read error. The rearrangement joins TRBV2 to TRBJ1-1; D unresolved. Germline assignment: CDR1 SNHLY and CDR2 FYNNEI. The CDR3 runs to 13 residues. The CDR3 DNA reads as TGTGCCAGCAGACAACTTACGAACGCTGAAGCTTTCTTT. This sequence encodes CASRQLTNAEAFF.

Remarks on this clone: The same CDR3 is also encoded by other DNA sequences in this sample. J is TRBJ2-7 and V is TRBV11-2; 7 positions agree with TRBD1. Germline CDR1 SGHAT, CDR2 FQNNGV. The CDR3 spans 14 residues. Trimming cost V 4 bases and J 2 bases; bases outside gene matches: 5. The CDR3 DNA reads as TGTGCCAGCAGCTATGGGCAGGGGGCCTACGAGCAGTACTTC. Encoded protein: CASSYGQGAYEQYF.

V is TRBV28 and J is TRBJ1-6; TRBD1 agrees at 7 bases. The CDR3 has 16 residues. CDR1 is MDHEN and CDR2 is SYDVKM in the germline V gene. The trim removed 5 bases at V and 5 bases at J, leaving 9 bases unmatched. The CDR3 region has the DNA TGTGCCAGCAGTCCTACAAGACAGGGACATAATTCACCCCTCCACTTT. Protein sequence: CASSPTRQGHNSPLHF. Filled out from reference TRBV28 and TRBJ1-6, the complete variable domain reads DVKVTQSSRYLVKRTGEKVFLECVQDMDHENMFWYRQDPGLGLRLIYFSYDVKMKEKGDIPEGYSVSREKKERFSLILESASTNQTSMYLCASSPTRQGHNSPLHFGNGTRLTVT.

The table lists this clone with a count of one. The V call is TRBV4-3, the J call TRBJ2-1; perhaps TRBD1 as D (5 bases). The V end lost 0 bases, the J end lost 4 bases, and 13 bases lay between the germline ends. Germline CDR1 and CDR2: LGHNA and YSLEER. The CDR3 has 16 amino acids. CDR3 sequence: CASSQDHAGLYNEQFF. The CDR3 coding sequence is TGCGCCAGCAGCCAAGATCACGCAGGGCTTTACAATGAGCAGTTCTTC.

This chain uses TRBV4-2 with TRBJ1-4, with D unclear. The CDR3 is 11 residues long. V dropped 2 bases and J dropped 5 bases, with 0 bases sitting between them. Germline V CDR1 and CDR2: LGHNA, YNFKEQ. The CDR3 bases are TGTGCCAGCAGCCAAAATGAAAAACTGTTTTTT. Translating gives CASSQNEKLFF.

This clone came up once. J is TRBJ1-1 and V is TRBV12-3 or TRBV12-4; D is possibly TRBD1 (6 bases). The germline V and J ends were trimmed by 7 bases and 8 bases, with 17 bases remaining between them. The CDR3 consists of 13 residues. The CDR3 coding sequence is TGTGCCAGCAACCGACGGGGGCAGGGAGAAGCTTTCTTT. This encodes CASNRRGQGEAFF.